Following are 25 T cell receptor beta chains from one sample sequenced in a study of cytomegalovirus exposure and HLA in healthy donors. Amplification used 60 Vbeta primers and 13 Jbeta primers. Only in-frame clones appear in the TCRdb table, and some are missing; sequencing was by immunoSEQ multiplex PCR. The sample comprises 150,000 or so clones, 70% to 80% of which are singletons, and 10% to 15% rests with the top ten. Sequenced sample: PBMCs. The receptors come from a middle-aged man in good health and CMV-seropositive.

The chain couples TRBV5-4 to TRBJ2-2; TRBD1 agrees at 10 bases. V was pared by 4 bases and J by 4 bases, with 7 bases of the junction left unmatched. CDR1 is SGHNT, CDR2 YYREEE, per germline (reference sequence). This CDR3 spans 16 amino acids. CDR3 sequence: CASSLDRGLSTGELFF. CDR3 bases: TGTGCCAGCAGCCTCGACAGGGGGCTTAGCACCGGGGAGCTGTTTTTT.

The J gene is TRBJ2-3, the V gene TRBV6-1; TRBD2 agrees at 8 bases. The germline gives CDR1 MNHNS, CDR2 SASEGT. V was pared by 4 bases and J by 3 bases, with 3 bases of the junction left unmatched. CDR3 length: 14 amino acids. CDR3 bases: TGTGCCAGCAGTGTTGCGGGGGGTACAGATACGCAGTATTTT. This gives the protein CASSVAGGTDTQYF.

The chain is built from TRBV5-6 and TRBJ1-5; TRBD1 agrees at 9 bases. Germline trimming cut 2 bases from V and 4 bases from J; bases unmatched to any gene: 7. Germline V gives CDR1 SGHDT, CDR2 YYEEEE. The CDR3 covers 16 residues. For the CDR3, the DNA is TGTGCCAGCAGCTTCTACTCCGGGACAGGGAATCAGCCCCAGCATTTT. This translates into CASSFYSGTGNQPQHF.

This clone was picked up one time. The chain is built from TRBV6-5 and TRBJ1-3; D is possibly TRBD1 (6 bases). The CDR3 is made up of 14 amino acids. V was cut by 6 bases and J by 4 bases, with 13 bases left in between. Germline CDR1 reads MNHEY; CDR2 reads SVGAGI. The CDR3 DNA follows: TGTGCCAGCAGGTCAGGGGTCGGAGGAAACACCATATATTTT. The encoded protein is CASRSGVGGNTIYF.

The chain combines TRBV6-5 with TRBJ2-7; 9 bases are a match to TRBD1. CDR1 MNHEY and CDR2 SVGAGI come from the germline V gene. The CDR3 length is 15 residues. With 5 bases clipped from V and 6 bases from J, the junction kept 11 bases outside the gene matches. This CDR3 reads CASSHGGQGSGEQYF. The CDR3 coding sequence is TGTGCCAGCAGTCACGGGGGACAGGGCAGTGGCGAGCAGTACTTC.

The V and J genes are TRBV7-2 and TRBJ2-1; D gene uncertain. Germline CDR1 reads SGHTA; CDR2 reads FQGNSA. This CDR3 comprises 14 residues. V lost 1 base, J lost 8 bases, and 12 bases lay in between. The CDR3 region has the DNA TGTGCCAGCAGCTTAGAATTTTCGAGCGATGAGCAGTTCTTC. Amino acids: CASSLEFSSDEQFF.

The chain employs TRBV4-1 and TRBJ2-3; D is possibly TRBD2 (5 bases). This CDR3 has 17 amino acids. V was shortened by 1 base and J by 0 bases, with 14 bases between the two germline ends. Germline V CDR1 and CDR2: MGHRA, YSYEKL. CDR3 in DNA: TGCGCCAGCAGCCAAGCATCTATGCAGCGGAGCACAGATACGCAGTATTTT. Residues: CASSQASMQRSTDTQYF.

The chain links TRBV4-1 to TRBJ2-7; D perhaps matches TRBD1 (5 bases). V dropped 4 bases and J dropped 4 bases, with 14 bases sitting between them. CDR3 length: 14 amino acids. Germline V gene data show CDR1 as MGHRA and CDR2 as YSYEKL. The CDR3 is CASSPTPTEYEQYF. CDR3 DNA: TGCGCCAGCAGCCCAACGCCGACAGAGTACGAGCAGTACTTC.

In DNA form, the CDR3 reads TGTGCCAGCGGACAGGGGGCGTGGGATCAGCCCCAGCATTTT. This gives the protein CASGQGAWDQPQHF. V usage is TRBV2 and J usage is TRBJ1-5; 11 bases line up with TRBD1. Trimming took 8 bases from V and 5 from J; bases not matched to a gene: 5. This CDR3 comprises 14 residues. Germline lookup yields CDR1 SNHLY and CDR2 FYNNEI.

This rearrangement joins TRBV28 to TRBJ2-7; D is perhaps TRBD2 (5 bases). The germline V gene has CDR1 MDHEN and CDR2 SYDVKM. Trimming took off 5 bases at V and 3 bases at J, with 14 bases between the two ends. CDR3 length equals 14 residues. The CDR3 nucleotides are TGTGCCAGCAGTCCGGGAAGCACTCGCTACGAGCAGTACTTC. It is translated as CASSPGSTRYEQYF.

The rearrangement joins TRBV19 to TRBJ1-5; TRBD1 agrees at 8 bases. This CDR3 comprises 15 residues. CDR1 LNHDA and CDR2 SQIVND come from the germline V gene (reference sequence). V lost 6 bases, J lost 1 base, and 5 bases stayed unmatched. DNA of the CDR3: TGTGCCAGTAGGCGACAGGGGACGAGCAATCAGCCCCAGCATTTT. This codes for CASRRQGTSNQPQHF.

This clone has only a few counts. This chain's CDR3 is CASSAGTGDEQYF. The CDR3, as DNA: TGTGCCAGCAGCGCCGGGACAGGGGACGAGCAGTACTTC. The chain is built from TRBV5-4 and TRBJ2-7, with TRBD1 identical over 10 bases. CDR3 length equals 13 residues. Germline-derived CDR1 and CDR2 are SGHNT and YYREEE (reference sequence). J lost 5 bases, V lost 4 bases, and 3 bases had no gene match.

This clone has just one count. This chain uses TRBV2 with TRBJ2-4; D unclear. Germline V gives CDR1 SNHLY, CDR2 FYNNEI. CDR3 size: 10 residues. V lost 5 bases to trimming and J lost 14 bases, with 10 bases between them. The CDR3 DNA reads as TGTGCCAGCAGTTTGGCTGTAAAGTACTTC. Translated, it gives CASSLAVKYF. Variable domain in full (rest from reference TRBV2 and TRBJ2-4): EPEVTQTPSHQVTQMGQEVILRCVPISNHLYFYWYRQILGQKVEFLVSFYNNEISEKSEIFDDQFSVERPDGSNFTLKIRSTKLEDSAMYFCASSLAVKYFGAGTRLSVL.

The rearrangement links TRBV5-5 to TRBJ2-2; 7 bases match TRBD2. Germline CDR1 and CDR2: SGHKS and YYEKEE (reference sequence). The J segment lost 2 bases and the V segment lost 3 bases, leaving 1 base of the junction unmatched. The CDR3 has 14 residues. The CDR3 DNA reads TGTGCCAGCAGCTGGGGGGGAAACACCGGGGAGCTGTTTTTT. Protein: CASSWGGNTGELFF. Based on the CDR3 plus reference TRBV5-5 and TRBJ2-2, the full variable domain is DAGVTQSPTHLIKTRGQQVTLRCSPISGHKSVSWYQQVLGQGPQFIFQYYEKEERGRGNFPDRFSARQFPNYSSELNVNALLLGDSALYLCASSWGGNTGELFFGEGSRLTVL.

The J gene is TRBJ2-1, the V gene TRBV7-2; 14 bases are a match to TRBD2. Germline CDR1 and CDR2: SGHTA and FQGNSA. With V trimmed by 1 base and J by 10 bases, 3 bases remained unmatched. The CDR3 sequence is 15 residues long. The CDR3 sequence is CASSLEGTSGREQFF. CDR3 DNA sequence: TGTGCCAGCAGCTTAGAAGGGACTAGCGGGAGAGAGCAGTTCTTC.

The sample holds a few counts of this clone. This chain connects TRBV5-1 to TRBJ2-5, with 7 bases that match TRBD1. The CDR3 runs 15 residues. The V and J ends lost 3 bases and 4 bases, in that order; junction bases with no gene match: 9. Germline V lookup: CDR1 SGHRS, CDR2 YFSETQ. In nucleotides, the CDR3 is TGCGCCAGCAGCTCCGTCACGACAGGGTCAGAGACCCAGTACTTC. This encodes CASSSVTTGSETQYF.

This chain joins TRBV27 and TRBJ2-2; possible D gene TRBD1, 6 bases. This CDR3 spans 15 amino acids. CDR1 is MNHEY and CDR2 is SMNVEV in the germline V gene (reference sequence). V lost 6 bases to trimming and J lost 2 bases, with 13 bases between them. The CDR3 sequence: CASSSGTFNTGELFF. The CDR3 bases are TGTGCCAGCAGCTCCGGGACATTTAACACCGGGGAGCTGTTTTTT.

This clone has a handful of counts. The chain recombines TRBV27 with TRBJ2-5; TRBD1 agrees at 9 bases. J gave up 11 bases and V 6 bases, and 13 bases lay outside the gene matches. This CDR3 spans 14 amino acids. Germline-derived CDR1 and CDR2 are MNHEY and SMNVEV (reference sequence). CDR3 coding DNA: TGTGCCAGCAGGCAGAGGGACAGGGCACGTGAGCAGTACTTC. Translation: CASRQRDRAREQYF.

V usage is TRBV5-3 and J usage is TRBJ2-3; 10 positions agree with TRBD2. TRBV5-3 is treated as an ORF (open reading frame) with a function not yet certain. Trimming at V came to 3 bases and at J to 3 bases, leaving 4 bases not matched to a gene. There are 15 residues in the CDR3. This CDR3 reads CARSSIAGGTDTQYF. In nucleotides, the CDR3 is TGTGCCAGAAGCTCGATAGCGGGAGGAACAGATACGCAGTATTTT.

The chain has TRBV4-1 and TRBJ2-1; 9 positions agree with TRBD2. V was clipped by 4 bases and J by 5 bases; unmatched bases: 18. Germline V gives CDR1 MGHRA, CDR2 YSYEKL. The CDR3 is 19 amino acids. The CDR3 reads CASSLLGGSGRRLDNEQFF. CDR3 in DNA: TGCGCCAGCAGCCTATTAGGGGGTAGCGGGAGACGACTCGACAATGAGCAGTTCTTC.

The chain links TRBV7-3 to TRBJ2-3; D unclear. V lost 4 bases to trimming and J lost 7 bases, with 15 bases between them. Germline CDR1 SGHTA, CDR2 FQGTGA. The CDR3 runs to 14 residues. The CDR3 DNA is TGTGCCAGCAGCTATGCCCCCGGTTTGTATACGCAGTATTTT. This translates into CASSYAPGLYTQYF.

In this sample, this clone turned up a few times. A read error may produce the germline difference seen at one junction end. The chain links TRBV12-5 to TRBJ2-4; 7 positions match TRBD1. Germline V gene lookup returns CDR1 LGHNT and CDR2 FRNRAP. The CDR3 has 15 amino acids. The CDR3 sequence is CASGLGTGAKNSQYF. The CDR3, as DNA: TGTGCTAGTGGTTTGGGGACAGGAGCCAAAAACAGTCAGTACTTC. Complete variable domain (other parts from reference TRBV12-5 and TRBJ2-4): DARVTQTPRHKVTEMGQEVTMRCQPILGHNTVFWYRQTMMQGLELLAYFRNRAPLDDSGMPKDRFSAEMPDATLATLKIQPSEPRDSAVYFCASGLGTGAKNSQYFGAGTRLSVL.

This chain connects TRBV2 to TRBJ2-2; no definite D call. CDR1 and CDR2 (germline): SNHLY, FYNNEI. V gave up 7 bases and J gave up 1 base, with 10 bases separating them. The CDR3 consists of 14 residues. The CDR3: CASNQEGNTGELFF. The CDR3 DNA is TGTGCCAGCAACCAGGAAGGGAACACCGGGGAGCTGTTTTTT.

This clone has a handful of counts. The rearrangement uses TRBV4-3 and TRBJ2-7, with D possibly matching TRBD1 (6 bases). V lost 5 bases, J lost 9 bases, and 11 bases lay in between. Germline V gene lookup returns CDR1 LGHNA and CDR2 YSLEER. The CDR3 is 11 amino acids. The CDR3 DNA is TGCGCCAGCAGCGAGGACAGACTGCAGTACTTC. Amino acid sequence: CASSEDRLQYF.

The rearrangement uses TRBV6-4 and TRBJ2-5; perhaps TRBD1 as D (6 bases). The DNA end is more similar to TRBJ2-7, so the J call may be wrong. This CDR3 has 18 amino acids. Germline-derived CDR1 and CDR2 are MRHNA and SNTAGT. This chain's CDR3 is CASSDSSGVPVRGYEQYF. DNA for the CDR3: TGTGCCAGCAGTGACTCTTCTGGGGTCCCAGTCAGGGGCTACGAGCAGTACTTC.